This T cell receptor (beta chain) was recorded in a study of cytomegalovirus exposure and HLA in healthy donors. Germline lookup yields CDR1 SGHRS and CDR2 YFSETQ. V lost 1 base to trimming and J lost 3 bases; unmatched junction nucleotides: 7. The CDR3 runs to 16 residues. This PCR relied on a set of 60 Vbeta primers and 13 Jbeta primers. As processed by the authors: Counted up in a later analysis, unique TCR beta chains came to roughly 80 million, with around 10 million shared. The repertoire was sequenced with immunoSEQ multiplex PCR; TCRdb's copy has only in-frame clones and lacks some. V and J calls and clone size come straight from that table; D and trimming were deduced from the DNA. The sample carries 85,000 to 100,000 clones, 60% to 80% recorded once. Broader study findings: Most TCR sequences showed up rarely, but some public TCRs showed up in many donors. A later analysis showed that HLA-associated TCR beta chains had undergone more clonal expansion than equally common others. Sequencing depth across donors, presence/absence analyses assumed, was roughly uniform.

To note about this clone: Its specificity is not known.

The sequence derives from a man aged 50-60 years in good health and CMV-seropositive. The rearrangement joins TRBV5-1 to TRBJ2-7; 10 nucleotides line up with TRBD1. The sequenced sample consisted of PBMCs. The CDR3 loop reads CASSLSLRDRGYEQYF. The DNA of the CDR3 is TGCGCCAGCAGCTTGTCGCTTAGGGACAGGGGCTACGAGCAGTACTTC.